The clone carrying this TCR beta chain was seen a handful of times. Its antigen remains unknown. This sample stems from a study of lymphopenia after photon versus proton radiotherapy. Using immunoSEQ multiplex PCR, the repertoire was profiled, and TCRdb retains in-frame clones only, with some absent. This table holds about 70,000 clones, over 70% found once. Study-wide results and limits: Photon-treated patients lost naive T cells and TCR diversity; proton-treated stayed stable.

This CDR3 spans 16 amino acids. V was cut by 4 bases and J by 7 bases, with 22 bases left in between. Germline V gives CDR1 MNHNS, CDR2 SASEGT. The input for sequencing was peripheral blood, taken from a patient treated with proton-based radiotherapy. The sequence was obtained from a man older than 75 with esophageal cancer. This chain uses TRBV6-1 with TRBJ1-1; tentatively, D is TRBD1 (5 bases). The CDR3 DNA reads TGTGCCAGCAGTGTTGGCGTCGGGACCGCCTTTTTTGAAGCTTTCTTT. The encoded protein is CASSVGVGTAFFEAFF.